Following are 2 T cell receptor beta chains from one sample sequenced in a study of blood T cell repertoires in COVID-19. Libraries were prepared by immunoSEQ multiplex PCR; TCRdb keeps only in-frame clonotypes and omits some of them. The data contain 95,000 to 150,000 clones, 65% to 85% of them singletons. Sequencing input: PBMCs or T cells enriched from blood (not recorded which). The receptors shown here come from a woman aged 25-40 years who had recovered from COVID-19.

Only one count was recorded for this clone. This sequence joins TRBV6-5 and TRBJ2-7; a possible D gene is TRBD2 (6 bases). This CDR3 is 15 amino acids long. The V end was cut by 6 bases, the J end by 3 bases, with 18 bases between. Looked up from germline, CDR1 is MNHEY and CDR2 is SVGAGI. The DNA for the CDR3 is TGTGCCAGCAGGGCTACCGGGACGGAGGGCTACGAGCAGTACTTC. Translation gives CASRATGTEGYEQYF.

The V and J genes are TRBV30 and TRBJ2-2; D call uncertain. This CDR3 is 14 amino acids long. V lost 0 bases to trimming and J lost 2 bases, with 7 bases between them. The germline gives CDR1 GTSNPN, CDR2 SVGIG (reference sequence). The CDR3 is CAWSVQINTGELFF. In nucleotides, the CDR3 is TGTGCCTGGAGTGTTCAGATAAACACCGGGGAGCTGTTTTTT.